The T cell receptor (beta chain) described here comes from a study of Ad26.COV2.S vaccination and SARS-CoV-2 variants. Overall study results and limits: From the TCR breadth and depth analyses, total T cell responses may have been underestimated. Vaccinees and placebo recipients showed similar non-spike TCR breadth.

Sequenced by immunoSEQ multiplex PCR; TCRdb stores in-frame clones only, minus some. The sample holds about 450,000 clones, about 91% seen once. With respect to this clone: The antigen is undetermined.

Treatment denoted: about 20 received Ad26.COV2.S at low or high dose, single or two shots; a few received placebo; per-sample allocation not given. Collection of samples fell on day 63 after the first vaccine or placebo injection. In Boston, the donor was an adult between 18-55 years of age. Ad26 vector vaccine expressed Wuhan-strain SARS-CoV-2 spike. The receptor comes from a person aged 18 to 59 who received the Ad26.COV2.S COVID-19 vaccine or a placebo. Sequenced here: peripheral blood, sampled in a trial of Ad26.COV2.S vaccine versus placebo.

Written as DNA, the CDR3 is TGTGCCAGCAGTAGGGACATCGATCAGCCCCAGCATTTT. It yields the protein CASSRDIDQPQHF. J is TRBJ1-5 and V is TRBV25-1, with D perhaps TRBD1 (6 bases). V shed 5 bases and J shed 5 bases, with 10 bases lying between them. Germline V gene sequence: CDR1 MGHDK, CDR2 SYGVNS. This CDR3 spans 13 amino acids.